This T cell receptor (beta chain) derives from a study of T cells after yellow fever vaccination. A few counts support this clonotype. Antigen specificity is unknown. TCRdb re-derived calls from the 5' RACE reads in MiXCR, one entry per CDR3 protein. The sample consists of under 550,000 distinct CDR3 sequences, less than 25% of them appearing once. Deletions cut 5 bases from V and 4 bases from J, with 14 bases between. The CDR3 spans 14 residues. From germline, CDR1 is SEHNR and CDR2 FQNEAQ (reference sequence). General study findings and limits: On re-exposure, the response was weaker but peaked faster, at day 5 versus 15. Abundant clonotypes from the bulk population could contaminate FACS-sorted repertoires. Post-booster samples contained most primary-vaccination clones (approximately 95% CD4, about 87% CD8). Clonotypes found in both CD4 and CD8 compartments made up a small share.

This specimen consisted of PBMCs, obtained roughly 20 days after the first yellow fever vaccination. The V and J genes are TRBV7-9 and TRBJ1-2; D ambiguous. The sequence derives from a man aged 18 to 30 who received the YFV17D yellow fever vaccine. Here the CDR3 DNA reads TGTGCCAGCAGCCCGGTAGGGCTTAGCTATGGCTACACCTTC. It is translated as CASSPVGLSYGYTF.